The entry that follows covers one T cell receptor beta chain sequence. Repertoires were generated with immunoSEQ multiplex PCR, while TCRdb's copy carries only in-frame clones and drops some. The table lists around 100,000 clones, approximately 84% of them singletons, with about 8.1% in the top ten. The data are from a study of blood T cell repertoires in COVID-19. Overall study context: Acute-phase and convalescent COVID-19 samples originated in the United States, Italy and Spain. From T cells, B-cell-depleted T cells, or PBMCs came the material, which was cDNA or gDNA.

The receptor comes from a woman aged 40 to 50 with acute or convalescent COVID-19. Input material: peripheral blood.

In DNA, the CDR3 is TGCGCCAGCAGCTTGGCCTCGGTCAATGAGCAGTTCTTC. Translated, it gives CASSLASVNEQFF. V usage is TRBV5-1 and J usage is TRBJ2-1; D is uncertain. Germline V CDR1 and CDR2: SGHRS, YFSETQ. The CDR3 runs to 13 residues. V lost 0 bases and J lost 6, with 7 bases in between.